This entry describes one T cell receptor beta chain. This specimen comes from a study of shared clonotypes between healthy human individuals. The protocol was immunoSEQ multiplex PCR, while the TCRdb copy is restricted to in-frame clones and leaves out a portion. The sample shows approximately 2,000,000 clones, just over 90% of them seen only once. CD45RO-negative CD8 cells positively selected for CCR7 made up the naive population, which excluded terminally differentiated effector memory CD45RA+ cells. Germline CDR1 is LNHDA and CDR2 is SQIVND (reference sequence). This CDR3 region has 19 residues. V lost 7 bases to trimming and J lost 0 bases; unmatched junction nucleotides: 12.

The source material was naive CD8+ T cells from PBMCs. The V call is TRBV19, the J call TRBJ2-3; TRBD2 aligns across 14 bases. The TCR sequence derives from a man younger than 30 in good health. Some clones in this sample may be carry-over from other donors' samples. In DNA form, the CDR3 reads TGTGCCAGTACCAATTACGGACTAGCGGGAGGACCTAGCACAGATACGCAGTATTTT. Residues: CASTNYGLAGGPSTDTQYF. Full variable domain (outside the CDR3, taken from reference TRBV19 and TRBJ2-3): DGGITQSPKYLFRKEGQNVTLSCEQNLNHDAMYWYRQDPGQGLRLIYYSQIVNDFQKGDIAEGYSVSREKKESFPLTVTSAQKNPTAFYLCASTNYGLAGGPSTDTQYFGPGTRLTVL.